These 4 T cell receptor beta chains were sequenced from one sample in a study of regulatory T cells in long-lasting Graves disease. For TCR beta, libraries came from iRepertoire HTBI primers and Arm-PCR of CDR3 regions. TCRdb re-analysed the multiplex PCR reads in MiXCR, keeping a single row per CDR3 protein. The top ten clones hold roughly 25% of a sample with under 700,000 distinct CDR3 sequences, 15% to 20% of them seen once. Described time point: newly diagnosed GD, antithyroid drugs for less than 3 months. PBMC-extracted RNA yielded the TCR library. The same sample was also studied in work on T cells in Graves' hyperthyroidism and ophthalmopathy.

This sample comprised peripheral blood mononuclear cells (PBMCs), obtained at new diagnosis, from a patient treated with antithyroid drugs. The receptors shown here come from a woman aged 35-65 years with Graves disease.

CDR3 sequence: CATTVGDKLFF. DNA for the CDR3: TGTGCCACTACGGTGGGGGATAAGCTGTTCTTC. The chain couples TRBV19 to TRBJ2-1, with D possibly being TRBD1 or TRBD2 (5 bases each). The CDR3 extends over 11 amino acids. Germline CDR1 LNHDA, CDR2 SQIVND (reference sequence). Trimming pared 10 bases from V and 15 bases from J, leaving 19 bases between.

A remark on this clonotype: At one end, the junction sequence differs from germline, possibly due to a read error. This chain links TRBV5-1 with TRBJ2-1; a weak D match, TRBD1 (6 bases). The CDR3 consists of 16 residues. Germline assignment: CDR1 SGHRS and CDR2 YFSETQ. CDR3 bases: TGCGCCAGCAGCGTACAGGGCTCCAGCTCCTACAAGGAGCAGTTCTTC. Encoded protein: CASSVQGSSSYKEQFF. The full variable domain, completed using reference TRBV5-1 and TRBJ2-1, is KAGVTQTPRYLIKTRGQQVTLSCSPISGHRSVSWYQQTPGQGLQFLFEYFSETQRNKGNFPGRFSGRQFSNSRSEMNVSTLELGDSALYLCASSVQGSSSYKEQFFGPGTRLTVL.

This clonotype appeared many times. The chain employs TRBV12-3 or TRBV12-4 and TRBJ2-7; D could derive from TRBD1 or TRBD2 (5 bases each). V lost 7 bases, J lost 1 base, and 14 bases lay in between. The CDR3 consists of 14 residues. In nucleotides, the CDR3 is TGTGCCAGCAAGGTCGGGACGGAGTCCTACGAGCAGTACTTC. Its translation is CASKVGTESYEQYF.

As concerns this clonotype: Given a far larger clone just one base away, this is likely a sequencing read error. The chain uses TRBV9 and TRBJ1-1; no clear D gene. The germline V gene has CDR1 SGDLS and CDR2 YYNGEE. The ends were cut back, 5 bases at V and 5 bases at J, with 25 bases in the middle. The CDR3 extends over 17 amino acids. The CDR3: CASSYSWADHMGTEAFF. CDR3 DNA sequence: TGTGCCAGCAGTTATAGCTGGGCCGACCACATGGGGACTGAAGCTTTCTTT. The full variable domain, rest sourced from reference TRBV9 and TRBJ1-1, is DSGVTQTPKHLITATGQRVTLRCSPRSGDLSVYWYQQSLDQGLQFLIQYYNGEERAKGNILERFSAQQFPDLHSELNLSSLELGDSALYFCASSYSWADHMGTEAFFGQGTRLTVV.